These 32 T cell receptor beta chains came from one sample sequenced in a study of cytomegalovirus exposure and HLA in healthy donors. Sequencing used immunoSEQ multiplex PCR; TCRdb keeps in-frame clones, though not all of them. The sample carries some 90,000 clones, around nine tenths recorded once. The specimen sequenced was PBMCs. These receptors all stem from a woman aged 25-40 years in good health and CMV-seronegative.

The V and J genes are TRBV18 and TRBJ2-2, with D possibly matching TRBD2 (7 bases). The germline V gene has CDR1 KGHSH and CDR2 LQKENI. The length of the CDR3 is 16 residues. V dropped 5 bases and J dropped 4 bases, with 17 bases sitting between them. CDR3 in amino acids: CASSARGLFSTGELFF. CDR3 nucleotides: TGTGCCAGCTCAGCCAGGGGACTATTCTCCACCGGGGAGCTGTTTTTT.

The genes are TRBV7-9 and TRBJ1-1; D call uncertain. V lost 5 bases to trimming and J lost 4 bases, with 14 bases between them. There are 14 residues in the CDR3. Germline loops: CDR1 SEHNR, CDR2 FQNEAQ (reference sequence). The CDR3 here is CASSLPAGSTEAFF. CDR3 coding DNA: TGTGCCAGCAGCCTACCGGCAGGCTCCACTGAAGCTTTCTTT.

This chain connects TRBV14 to TRBJ2-1; possible D gene TRBD2, 6 bases. Trimming pared 0 bases from V and 8 bases from J, leaving 17 bases between. The CDR3 covers 16 residues. Per the germline V gene, CDR1 is SGHDN and CDR2 is FVKESK. CDR3 in DNA: TGTGCCAGCAGCCAAGATCGGGACTTAGGGCTCGATGAGCAGTTCTTC. Protein product: CASSQDRDLGLDEQFF. Using reference TRBV14 and TRBJ2-1 for the parts outside the CDR3, the full variable domain is EAGVTQFPSHSVIEKGQTVTLRCDPISGHDNLYWYRRVMGKEIKFLLHFVKESKQDESGMPNNRFLAERTGGTYSTLKVQPAELEDSGVYFCASSQDRDLGLDEQFFGPGTRLTVL.

CDR3 sequence (DNA): TGCGCCAGCAGTGAGGAGTCAGGGCCCCGGAGCAATCAGCCCCAGCATTTT. Translation: CASSEESGPRSNQPQHF. This chain joins TRBV10-1 and TRBJ1-5; weak D call: TRBD1 (5 bases). The CDR3 has 17 amino acids. The germline V gene encodes CDR1 WNHNN and CDR2 SYGVQD (reference sequence). V was clipped by 2 bases and J by 1 base, with 15 bases between them.

This clone was detected once. The chain employs TRBV4-2 and TRBJ1-5, with no clear D. Trimming removed 0 bases at V and 6 bases at J, with 9 bases between. In germline, CDR1 is LGHNA, CDR2 YNFKEQ. The CDR3 extends over 14 amino acids. In DNA form, the CDR3 reads TGTGCCAGCAGCCAAGATGTGTTGAGTCAGCCCCAGCATTTT. Encoded protein: CASSQDVLSQPQHF.

The V and J genes are TRBV6-1 and TRBJ2-7, with a possible D match to TRBD2 (6 bases). Between the trimmed V and J ends, which lost 0 bases and 2 bases, there was a span of 8 bases. The CDR3 runs to 14 residues. CDR1 MNHNS and CDR2 SASEGT come from the germline V gene. CDR3 nucleotide sequence: TGTGCCAGCAGTGAAGCATGGACTACCTACGAGCAGTACTTC. Translated, it gives CASSEAWTTYEQYF.

V is TRBV5-1 and J is TRBJ1-4; TRBD1 aligns across 10 bases. V was clipped by 1 base and J by 4 bases; unmatched bases: 7. This CDR3 spans 17 amino acids. Germline V gives CDR1 SGHRS, CDR2 YFSETQ. In DNA, the CDR3 is TGCGCCAGCAGCTTGTATGGGACAGGGGAAGTTAATGAAAAACTGTTTTTT. This translates into CASSLYGTGEVNEKLFF.

This chain joins TRBV5-1 and TRBJ1-4; the D is unclear. Germline V lookup: CDR1 SGHRS, CDR2 YFSETQ. This CDR3 contains 14 residues. V lost 3 bases and J 5 bases, leaving 11 bases between the germline ends. DNA of the CDR3: TGCGCCAGCAGCTCGGGATGGGGAAATGAAAAACTGTTTTTT. Its translation is CASSSGWGNEKLFF.

The V and J genes are TRBV7-9 and TRBJ1-1; 10 nucleotides line up with TRBD1. J was trimmed by 2 bases and V by 1 base; bases with no gene match: 7. The germline gives CDR1 SEHNR, CDR2 FQNEAQ (reference sequence). The CDR3 spans 17 residues. In DNA, the CDR3 is TGTGCCAGCAGCTTAGGGGGACAGGGGCGAATCAACACTGAAGCTTTCTTT. Translated: CASSLGGQGRINTEAFF.

This clone was picked up a small number of times. V and J are TRBV2 and TRBJ2-1; 7 bases are a match to TRBD2. V shed 6 bases and J 9 bases; nucleotides not matched to a gene: 8. Looked up from germline, CDR1 is SNHLY and CDR2 is FYNNEI. The CDR3 runs 13 residues. CDR3 protein: CASRAGVSGEQFF. CDR3 nucleotide sequence: TGTGCCAGCAGGGCGGGGGTAAGTGGTGAGCAGTTCTTC.

The chain couples TRBV9 to TRBJ2-6, with 8 bases that match TRBD1. The V gene's germline CDR1 is SGDLS and CDR2 YYNGEE. There are 21 residues in the CDR3. Unmatched junction bases numbered 14, after V lost 0 bases and J lost 0 bases. The DNA of the CDR3 is TGTGCCAGCAGCGTAGCTAATCCGGGGGACAGGCTTCCCTCTGGGGCCAACGTCCTGACTTTC. The encoded protein is CASSVANPGDRLPSGANVLTF.

The chain is built from TRBV4-1 and TRBJ2-2; TRBD2 might be the D (7 bases). Germline lookup yields CDR1 MGHRA and CDR2 YSYEKL. The CDR3 spans 17 residues. V was trimmed by 1 base and J by 6 bases, leaving 18 bases between them. For the CDR3, the DNA is TGCGCCAGCAGCCAAGTTCGCGGGGGCGACGACGCCGGGGAGCTGTTTTTT. Protein product: CASSQVRGGDDAGELFF.

Regarding this clone: Within the sample, other DNA sequences also encode this same CDR3. This chain uses TRBV7-2 with TRBJ2-7; D is undetermined. This CDR3 is 11 amino acids long. Germline CDR1 reads SGHTA; CDR2 reads FQGNSA. Trimming removed 4 bases from V and 4 bases from J, with 5 bases in between. For the CDR3, the DNA is TGTGCCAGCAGCTCACTTTACGAGCAGTACTTC. Its protein is CASSSLYEQYF.

The V call is TRBV19, the J call TRBJ2-1, with 8 positions matching TRBD2. The CDR3 is 15 residues long. In germline, CDR1 is LNHDA, CDR2 SQIVND (reference sequence). The V segment lost 5 bases and the J segment 9 bases; nucleotides outside the gene matches: 12. This chain's CDR3 is CASSPTAGDQGEQFF. In DNA form, the CDR3 reads TGTGCCAGTAGTCCCACAGCGGGAGACCAGGGTGAGCAGTTCTTC.

This clone has only one observation. V gene TRBV7-9 combines with J gene TRBJ2-3; 9 bases align to TRBD2. The CDR3 covers 16 residues. Losses at the gene ends were 2 bases for V and 3 bases for J; bases not matched to a gene: 6. Germline CDR1 and CDR2: SEHNR and FQNEAQ (reference sequence). This CDR3 is CASSLKPAGGTDTQYF. The CDR3 DNA reads TGTGCCAGCAGCTTAAAGCCAGCGGGGGGTACAGATACGCAGTATTTT.

The rearrangement uses TRBV19 and TRBJ1-1; no definite D call. The V and J ends lost 7 bases and 2 bases respectively, with 14 bases between them. Germline V lookup: CDR1 LNHDA, CDR2 SQIVND (reference sequence). CDR3 length: 14 residues. DNA of the CDR3: TGTGCCAGTAATGGTGGAGCCGCTAACACTGAAGCTTTCTTT. Translated, it gives CASNGGAANTEAFF.

This clone was picked up one time. The chain has TRBV5-1 and TRBJ2-3, with D tentatively TRBD2 (5 bases). The CDR3 loop spans 16 amino acids. CDR1 SGHRS and CDR2 YFSETQ come from the germline V gene. V shed 2 bases and J shed 2 bases, with 15 bases lying between them. CDR3 nucleotides: TGCGCCAGCAGCTTTGTGCCGGCGGGTGCCACAGATACGCAGTATTTT. The encoded protein is CASSFVPAGATDTQYF.

V and J are TRBV7-3 and TRBJ2-5, with TRBD2 identical over 10 bases. J gave up 0 bases and V 1 base, and 5 bases lay outside the gene matches. From germline, CDR1 is SGHTA and CDR2 FQGTGA. This CDR3 comprises 17 residues. CDR3 bases: TGTGCCAGCAGCTTAAGTTCAGCGGGGGGGTACCAAGAGACCCAGTACTTC. This encodes CASSLSSAGGYQETQYF.

This chain uses TRBV7-9 with TRBJ2-1, with D perhaps matching TRBD1 (5 bases). V dropped 4 bases and J dropped 0 bases, with 13 bases sitting between them. Germline CDR1 SEHNR, CDR2 FQNEAQ (reference sequence). The CDR3 length is 16 residues. The CDR3 sequence is CASSSRQTASYNEQFF. The CDR3 DNA follows: TGTGCCAGCAGCTCCAGACAGACAGCCTCCTACAATGAGCAGTTCTTC.

The chain's CDR3 is CASTTRGTDKYEQYF. The CDR3 DNA sequence: TGTGCCAGCACAACTAGGGGGACAGACAAGTACGAGCAGTACTTC. The J gene is TRBJ2-7, the V gene TRBV21-1; the D segment call TRBD1 is taken from the table without a DNA check. TRBV21-1 has pseudogene status. The CDR3 has 15 residues.

V is TRBV2 and J is TRBJ1-3, with TRBD1 matching 8 bases. CDR1 SNHLY and CDR2 FYNNEI come from the germline V gene. The CDR3 length is 12 residues. V trimming: 6 bases; J trimming: 8 bases; junction bases outside the gene matches: 3. CDR3 residues: CASRQGAHTIYF. In nucleotides, the CDR3 is TGTGCCAGCAGGCAGGGGGCTCACACCATATATTTT. The variable domain in full, with the rest retrieved from reference TRBV2 and TRBJ1-3, is EPEVTQTPSHQVTQMGQEVILRCVPISNHLYFYWYRQILGQKVEFLVSFYNNEISEKSEIFDDQFSVERPDGSNFTLKIRSTKLEDSAMYFCASRQGAHTIYFGEGSWLTVV.

The chain links TRBV7-9 to TRBJ2-1; D may be TRBD1 (6 bases). The CDR3 is 17 amino acids. Trimming left V 5 bases short and J 5 bases short, with 22 bases between. CDR1 is SEHNR and CDR2 is FQNEAQ in the germline V gene (reference sequence). CDR3 in amino acids: CASSAKYRVGINNEQFF. The CDR3 DNA reads as TGTGCCAGCAGCGCGAAATACAGGGTAGGGATAAACAATGAGCAGTTCTTC.

The genes are TRBV10-3 and TRBJ1-2; D gene ambiguous. The CDR3 covers 16 residues. Trimming stripped 3 bases from V and 10 bases from J, with 24 bases between. CDR1 is ENHRY, CDR2 SYGVKD, per germline. The CDR3 DNA sequence: TGTGCCATCAGTGAACAGAGTACGAATAGTATACTTGTCTACACCTTC. It is translated as CAISEQSTNSILVYTF.

The V call is TRBV4-2, the J call TRBJ2-1, with TRBD2 matching 9 bases. This CDR3 has 16 amino acids. With 0 bases clipped from V and 4 bases from J, the junction kept 4 bases outside the gene matches. The V gene's germline CDR1 is LGHNA and CDR2 YNFKEQ. Written as DNA, the CDR3 is TGTGCCAGCAGCCAAGAAAGGCGGGGGGGGTACAATGAGCAGTTCTTC. It encodes CASSQERRGGYNEQFF.

The chain is built from TRBV6-1 and TRBJ2-3; 7 bases match TRBD2. CDR1 is MNHNS, CDR2 SASEGT, per germline. V was pared by 4 bases and J by 5 bases, with 6 bases of the junction left unmatched. The CDR3 extends over 14 amino acids. The CDR3 spells CASSVGGREDTQYF. DNA for the CDR3: TGTGCCAGCAGTGTGGGGGGGAGGGAAGATACGCAGTATTTT.

The chain employs TRBV2 and TRBJ2-6; D possibly corresponds to TRBD1 (5 bases). With 3 bases removed from V and 8 bases from J, the gap between germline ends came to 17 bases. Germline CDR1 is SNHLY and CDR2 is FYNNEI. The length of the CDR3 is 16 residues. The CDR3 DNA reads as TGTGCCAGCAGTGATCTTACAGGTACAGTTTCCAACGTCCTGACTTTC. Its protein is CASSDLTGTVSNVLTF.

The chain carries TRBV20-1 and TRBJ1-1; D is perhaps TRBD1 (6 bases). From germline, CDR1 is DFQATT and CDR2 SNEGSKA (reference sequence). The CDR3 consists of 10 residues. The germline V and J ends were trimmed by 5 bases and 5 bases, with 6 bases remaining between them. The CDR3 loop reads CSAGQTEAFF. CDR3 nucleotide sequence: TGCAGTGCTGGACAGACTGAAGCTTTCTTT.

This clone was picked up a small number of times. V and J are TRBV28 and TRBJ1-2, with a weak D call TRBD1 (6 bases). Trimming took 5 bases from V and 5 from J, leaving 18 bases between them. The CDR3 consists of 15 residues. The V gene's germline CDR1 is MDHEN and CDR2 SYDVKM. The CDR3 DNA reads as TGTGCCAGCAGTCCGGGGGGGCAAGGCGTGTATGGCTACACCTTC. Translating gives CASSPGGQGVYGYTF.

The rearrangement links TRBV18 to TRBJ2-1; no definite D call. V was shortened by 2 bases and J by 7 bases, with 6 bases between the two germline ends. The CDR3 runs to 12 residues. Germline V gives CDR1 KGHSH, CDR2 LQKENI. In nucleotides, the CDR3 is TGTGCCAGCTCACCAGCGGAAAATGAGCAGTTCTTC. Translation gives CASSPAENEQFF.

This clone appeared a single time. The rearrangement joins TRBV6-5 to TRBJ2-7; D possibly corresponds to TRBD2 (5 bases). Deletions cut 4 bases from V and 6 bases from J, with 7 bases between. The CDR3 extends over 11 amino acids. Per the germline V gene, CDR1 is MNHEY and CDR2 is SVGAGI. CDR3 protein: CASSSRGEQYF. The CDR3 bases are TGTGCCAGCAGTTCCCGGGGCGAGCAGTACTTC.

The chain recombines TRBV5-4 with TRBJ2-1; TRBD2 aligns across 7 bases. The V and J ends lost 2 bases and 5 bases, in that order; junction bases with no gene match: 7. This CDR3 is 15 amino acids long. CDR1 and CDR2 from the germline V gene are SGHNT and YYREEE (reference sequence). This CDR3 is CASSLPPAGNNEQFF. As DNA, the CDR3 is TGTGCCAGCAGCTTACCCCCAGCGGGGAACAATGAGCAGTTCTTC.

The V and J genes are TRBV25-1 and TRBJ1-1; a possible D gene is TRBD1 (5 bases). Trimming left V 1 base short and J 11 bases short, with 17 bases between. The germline V gene encodes CDR1 MGHDK and CDR2 SYGVNS. The CDR3 length is 14 residues. In nucleotides, the CDR3 is TGTGCCAGCAGTGAATCCCCCCACAAGGGGTCGGCTTTCTTT. Its protein is CASSESPHKGSAFF. The entire variable domain, with the rest obtained from reference TRBV25-1 and TRBJ1-1, is as follows: EADIYQTPRYLVIGTGKKITLECSQTMGHDKMYWYQQDPGMELHLIHYSYGVNSTEKGDLSSESTVSRIRTEHFPLTLESARPSHTSQYLCASSESPHKGSAFFGQGTRLTVV.